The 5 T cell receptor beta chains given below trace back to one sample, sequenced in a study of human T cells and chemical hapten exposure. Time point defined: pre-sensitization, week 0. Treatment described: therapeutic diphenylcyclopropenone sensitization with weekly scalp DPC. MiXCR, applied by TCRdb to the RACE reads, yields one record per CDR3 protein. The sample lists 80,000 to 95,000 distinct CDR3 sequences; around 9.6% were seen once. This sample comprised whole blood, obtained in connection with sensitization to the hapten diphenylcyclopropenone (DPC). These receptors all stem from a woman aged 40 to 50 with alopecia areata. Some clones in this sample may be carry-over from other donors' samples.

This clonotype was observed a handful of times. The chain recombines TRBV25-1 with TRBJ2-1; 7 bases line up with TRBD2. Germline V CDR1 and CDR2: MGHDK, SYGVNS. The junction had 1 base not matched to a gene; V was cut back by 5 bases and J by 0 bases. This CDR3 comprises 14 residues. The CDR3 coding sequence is TGTGCCAGCAGTCGGGGGGTCTCCTACAATGAGCAGTTCTTC. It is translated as CASSRGVSYNEQFF.

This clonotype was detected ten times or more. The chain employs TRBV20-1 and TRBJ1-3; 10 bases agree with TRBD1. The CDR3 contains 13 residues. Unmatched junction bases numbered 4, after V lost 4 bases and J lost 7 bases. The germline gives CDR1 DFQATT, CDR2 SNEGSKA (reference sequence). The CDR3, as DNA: TGCAGTGCTACCCGGGACAGGGGCAACACCATATATTTT. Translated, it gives CSATRDRGNTIYF.

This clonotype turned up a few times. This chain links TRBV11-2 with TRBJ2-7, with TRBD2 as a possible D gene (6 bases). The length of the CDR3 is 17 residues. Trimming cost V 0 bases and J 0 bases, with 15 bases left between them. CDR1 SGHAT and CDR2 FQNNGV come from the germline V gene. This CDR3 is CASSLDLAGTYSYEQYF. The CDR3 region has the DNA TGTGCCAGCAGCTTAGACCTCGCCGGGACTTACTCCTACGAGCAGTACTTC.

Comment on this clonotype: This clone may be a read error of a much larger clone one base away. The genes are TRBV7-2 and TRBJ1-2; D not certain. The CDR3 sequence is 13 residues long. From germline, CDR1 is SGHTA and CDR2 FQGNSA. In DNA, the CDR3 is TGTGCCAGCAGCGGAGGGCCTGACTATAGCTACACCTTC. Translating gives CASSGGPDYSYTF.

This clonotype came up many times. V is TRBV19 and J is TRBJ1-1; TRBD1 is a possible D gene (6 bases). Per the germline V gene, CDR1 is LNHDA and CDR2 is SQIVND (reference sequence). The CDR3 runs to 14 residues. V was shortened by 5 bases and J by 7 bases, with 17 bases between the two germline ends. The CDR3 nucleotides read TGTGCCAGTAGTGCGTCATCGGGGGCCTTTGAAGCTTTCTTT. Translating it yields CASSASSGAFEAFF.